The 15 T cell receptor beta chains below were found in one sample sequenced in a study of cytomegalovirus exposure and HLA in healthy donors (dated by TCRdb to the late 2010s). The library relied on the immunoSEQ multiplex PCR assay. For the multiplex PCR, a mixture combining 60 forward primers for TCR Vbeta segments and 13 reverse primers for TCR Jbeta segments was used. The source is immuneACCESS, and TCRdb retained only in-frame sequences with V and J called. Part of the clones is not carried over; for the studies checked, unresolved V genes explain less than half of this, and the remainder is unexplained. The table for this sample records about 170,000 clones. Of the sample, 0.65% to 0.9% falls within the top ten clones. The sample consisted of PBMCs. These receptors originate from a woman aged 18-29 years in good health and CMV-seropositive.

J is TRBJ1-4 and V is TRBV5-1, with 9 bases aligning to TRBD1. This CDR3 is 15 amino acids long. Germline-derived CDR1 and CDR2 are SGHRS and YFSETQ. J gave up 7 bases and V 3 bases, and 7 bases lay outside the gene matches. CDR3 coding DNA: TGCGCCAGCAGCTCCGAACAGGGGGCGGGTGAAAAACTGTTTTTT. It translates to CASSSEQGAGEKLFF.

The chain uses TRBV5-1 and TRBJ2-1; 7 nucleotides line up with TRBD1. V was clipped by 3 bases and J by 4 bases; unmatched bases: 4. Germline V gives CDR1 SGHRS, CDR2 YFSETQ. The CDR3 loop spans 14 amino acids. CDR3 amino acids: CASSSDRSYNEQFF. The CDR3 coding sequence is TGCGCCAGCAGCTCGGACAGGTCATACAATGAGCAGTTCTTC. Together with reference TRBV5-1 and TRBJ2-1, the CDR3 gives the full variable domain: KAGVTQTPRYLIKTRGQQVTLSCSPISGHRSVSWYQQTPGQGLQFLFEYFSETQRNKGNFPGRFSGRQFSNSRSEMNVSTLELGDSALYLCASSSDRSYNEQFFGPGTRLTVL.

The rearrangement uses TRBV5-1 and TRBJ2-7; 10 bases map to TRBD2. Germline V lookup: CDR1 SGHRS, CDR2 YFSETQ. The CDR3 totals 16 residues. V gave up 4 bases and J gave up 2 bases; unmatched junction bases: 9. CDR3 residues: CASSPGGLAVTYEQYF. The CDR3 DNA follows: TGCGCCAGCAGCCCTGGTGGACTAGCGGTAACCTACGAGCAGTACTTC.

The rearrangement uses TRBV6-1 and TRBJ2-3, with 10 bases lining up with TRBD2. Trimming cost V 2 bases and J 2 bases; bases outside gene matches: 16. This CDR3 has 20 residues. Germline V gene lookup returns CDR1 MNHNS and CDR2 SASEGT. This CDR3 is CASSEFIWASGGTVTDTQYF. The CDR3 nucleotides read TGTGCCAGCAGTGAATTTATATGGGCTAGCGGGGGAACGGTCACAGATACGCAGTATTTT.

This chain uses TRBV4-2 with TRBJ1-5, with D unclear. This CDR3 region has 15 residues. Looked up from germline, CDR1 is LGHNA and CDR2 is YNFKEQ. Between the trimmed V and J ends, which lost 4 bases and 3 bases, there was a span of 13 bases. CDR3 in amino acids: CASSRQAALNQPQHF. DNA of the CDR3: TGTGCCAGCAGCCGCCAGGCCGCCCTCAATCAGCCCCAGCATTTT.

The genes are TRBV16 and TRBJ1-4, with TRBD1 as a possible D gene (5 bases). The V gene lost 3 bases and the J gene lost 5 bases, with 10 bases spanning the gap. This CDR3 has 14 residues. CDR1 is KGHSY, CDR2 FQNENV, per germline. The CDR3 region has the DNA TGTGCCAGCAGCCAGACAGCCCAAAATGAAAAACTGTTTTTT. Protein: CASSQTAQNEKLFF. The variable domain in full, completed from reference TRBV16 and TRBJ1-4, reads GEEVAQTPKHLVRGEGQKAKLYCAPIKGHSYVFWYQQVLKNEFKFLISFQNENVFDETGMPKERFSAKCLPNSPCSLEIQATKLEDSAVYFCASSQTAQNEKLFFGSGTQLSVL.

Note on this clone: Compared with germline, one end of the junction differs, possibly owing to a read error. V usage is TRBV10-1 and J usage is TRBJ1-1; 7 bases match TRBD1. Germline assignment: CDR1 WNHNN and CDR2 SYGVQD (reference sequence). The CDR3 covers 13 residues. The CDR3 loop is CAGSAGGNTEAFF. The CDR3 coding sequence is TGCGCCGGCAGTGCAGGGGGGAACACTGAAGCTTTCTTT.

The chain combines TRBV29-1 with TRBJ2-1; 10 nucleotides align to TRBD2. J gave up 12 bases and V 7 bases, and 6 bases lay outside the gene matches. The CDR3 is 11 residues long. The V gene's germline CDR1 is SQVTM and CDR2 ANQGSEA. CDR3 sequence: CSANPSGGQFF. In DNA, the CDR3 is TGCAGCGCTAACCCTAGCGGGGGGCAGTTCTTC.

CDR3 sequence (DNA): TGCGCCAGCGCATCACATGCAACTAATGAAAAACTGTTTTTT. This gives the protein CASASHATNEKLFF. The chain combines TRBV5-1 with TRBJ1-4; D gene unclear. The germline V and J ends were trimmed by 7 bases and 0 bases, with 10 bases remaining between them. The CDR3 spans 14 residues. Per germline, CDR1 SGHRS and CDR2 YFSETQ.

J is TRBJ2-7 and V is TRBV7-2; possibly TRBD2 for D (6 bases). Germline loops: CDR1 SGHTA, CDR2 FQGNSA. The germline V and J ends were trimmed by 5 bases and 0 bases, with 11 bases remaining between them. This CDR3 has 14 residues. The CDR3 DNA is TGTGCCAGCAGCCCCCGGGAGTTCTCCTACGAGCAGTACTTC. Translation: CASSPREFSYEQYF.

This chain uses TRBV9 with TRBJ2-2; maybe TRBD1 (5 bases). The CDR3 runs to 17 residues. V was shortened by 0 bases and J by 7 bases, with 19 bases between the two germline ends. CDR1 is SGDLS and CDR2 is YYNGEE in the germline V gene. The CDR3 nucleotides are TGTGCCAGCAGCGTAGTAGCTCGGGCAGGGTTAGACGGGGAGCTGTTTTTT. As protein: CASSVVARAGLDGELFF.

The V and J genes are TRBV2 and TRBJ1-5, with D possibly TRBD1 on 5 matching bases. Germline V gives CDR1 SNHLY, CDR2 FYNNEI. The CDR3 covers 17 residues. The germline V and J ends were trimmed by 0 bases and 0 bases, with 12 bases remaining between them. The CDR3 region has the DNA TGTGCCAGCAGTGAAGCGCTTATGACAGATAGCAATCAGCCCCAGCATTTT. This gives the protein CASSEALMTDSNQPQHF.

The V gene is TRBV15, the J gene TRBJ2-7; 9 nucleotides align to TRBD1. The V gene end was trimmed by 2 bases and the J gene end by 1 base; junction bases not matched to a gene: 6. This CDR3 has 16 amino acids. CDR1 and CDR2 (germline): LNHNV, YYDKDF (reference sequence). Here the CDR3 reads CATSRKVTGGSYEQYF. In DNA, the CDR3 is TGTGCCACCAGCAGAAAGGTGACAGGGGGATCCTACGAGCAGTACTTC.

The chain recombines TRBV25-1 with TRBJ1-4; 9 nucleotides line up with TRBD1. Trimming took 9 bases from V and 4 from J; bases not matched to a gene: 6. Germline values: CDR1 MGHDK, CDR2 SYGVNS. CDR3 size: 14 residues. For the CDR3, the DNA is TGTGCCAGTCGTCCGGGACAGGGTAATGAAAAACTGTTTTTT. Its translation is CASRPGQGNEKLFF.

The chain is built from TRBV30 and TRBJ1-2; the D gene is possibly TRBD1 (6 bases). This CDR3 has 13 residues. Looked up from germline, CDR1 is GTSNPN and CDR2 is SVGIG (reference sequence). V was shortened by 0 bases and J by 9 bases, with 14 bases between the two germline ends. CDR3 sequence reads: CAWSVFNRGSYTF. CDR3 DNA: TGTGCCTGGAGTGTATTTAATAGGGGGAGCTACACCTTC.